This T cell receptor (beta chain) is drawn from a study of control samples from healthy donors and cancer patients. Data came from immunoSEQ multiplex PCR; TCRdb stores just in-frame clones and leaves some out. In the table there are approximately 89,000 clones, roughly nine tenths of which are singletons. The CDR3 has 18 amino acids. Deletions cut 5 bases from V and 1 base from J, with 18 bases between. In germline, CDR1 is SGHVS, CDR2 FQNEAQ. V is TRBV7-8 and J is TRBJ1-6; D is uncertain. The sequence derives from a man between 25 and 39 years old in good health. The material sequenced was blood. This chain's CDR3 is CASSQIEGGGSYNSPLHF. In DNA form, the CDR3 reads TGTGCCAGCAGCCAAATAGAAGGAGGAGGGTCCTATAATTCACCCCTCCACTTT.